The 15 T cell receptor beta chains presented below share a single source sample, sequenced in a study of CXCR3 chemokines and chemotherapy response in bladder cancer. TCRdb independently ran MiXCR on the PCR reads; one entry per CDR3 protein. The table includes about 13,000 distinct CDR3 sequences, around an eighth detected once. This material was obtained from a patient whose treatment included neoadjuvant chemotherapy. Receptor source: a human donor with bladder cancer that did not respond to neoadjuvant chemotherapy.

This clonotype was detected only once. CDR3 DNA: TGTGCCAGCAGCGTTGGGCAGGGGTTATACGAGCAGTACTTC. It is translated as CASSVGQGLYEQYF. This rearrangement joins TRBV9 to TRBJ2-7; tentatively, D is TRBD1 (6 bases). Germline CDR1 reads SGDLS; CDR2 reads YYNGEE. The ends were cut back, 2 bases at V and 4 bases at J, with 13 bases in the middle. The CDR3 consists of 14 residues.

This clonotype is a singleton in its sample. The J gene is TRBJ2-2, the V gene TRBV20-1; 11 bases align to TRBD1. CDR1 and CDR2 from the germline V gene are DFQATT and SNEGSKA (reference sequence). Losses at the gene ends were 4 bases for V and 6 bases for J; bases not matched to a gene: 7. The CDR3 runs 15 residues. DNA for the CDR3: TGCAGTGCTACCCCGGGACAGGGGGATCCCGGGGAGCTGTTTTTT. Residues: CSATPGQGDPGELFF.

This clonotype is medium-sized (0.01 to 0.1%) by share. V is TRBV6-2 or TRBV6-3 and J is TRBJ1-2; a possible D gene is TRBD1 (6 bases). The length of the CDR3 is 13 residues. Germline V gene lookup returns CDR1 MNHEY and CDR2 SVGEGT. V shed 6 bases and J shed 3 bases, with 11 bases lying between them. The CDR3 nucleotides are TGTGCCAGCAGCTTCAGGGGCGACTATGGCTACACCTTC. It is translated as CASSFRGDYGYTF.

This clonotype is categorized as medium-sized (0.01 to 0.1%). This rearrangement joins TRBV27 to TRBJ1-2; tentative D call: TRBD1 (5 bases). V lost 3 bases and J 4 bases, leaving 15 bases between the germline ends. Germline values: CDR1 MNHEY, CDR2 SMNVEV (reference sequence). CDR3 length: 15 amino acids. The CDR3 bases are TGTGCCAGCAGTTTGTCGGGGGGTCGAAGCTATGGCTACACCTTC. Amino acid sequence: CASSLSGGRSYGYTF.

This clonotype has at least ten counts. The CDR3 loop is CASSSISLDPEGNYGYTF. CDR3 nucleotides: TGTGCCAGCAGTTCTATAAGCCTGGACCCCGAGGGTAACTATGGCTACACCTTC. V usage is TRBV6-2 or TRBV6-3 and J usage is TRBJ1-2, with no clear D. The CDR3 covers 18 residues. The V end lost 4 bases, the J end lost 1 base, and 22 bases lay between the germline ends. The V gene's germline CDR1 is MNHEY and CDR2 SVGEGT.

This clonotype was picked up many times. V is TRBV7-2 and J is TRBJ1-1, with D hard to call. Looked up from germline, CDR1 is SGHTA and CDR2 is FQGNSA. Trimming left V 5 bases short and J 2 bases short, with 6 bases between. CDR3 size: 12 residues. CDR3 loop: CASSPSNTEAFF. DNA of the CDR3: TGTGCCAGCAGCCCTTCTAACACTGAAGCTTTCTTT. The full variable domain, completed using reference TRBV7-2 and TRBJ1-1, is GAGVSQSPSNKVTEKGKDVELRCDPISGHTALYWYRQSLGQGLEFLIYFQGNSAPDKSGLPSDRFSAERTGGSVSTLTIQRTQQEDSAVYLCASSPSNTEAFFGQGTRLTVV.

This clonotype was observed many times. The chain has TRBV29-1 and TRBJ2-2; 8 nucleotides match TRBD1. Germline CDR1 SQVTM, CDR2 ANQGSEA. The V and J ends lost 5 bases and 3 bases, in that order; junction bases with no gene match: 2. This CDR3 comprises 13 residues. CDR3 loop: CSVYRGDTGELFF. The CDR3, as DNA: TGCAGCGTTTACAGGGGGGACACCGGGGAGCTGTTTTTT.

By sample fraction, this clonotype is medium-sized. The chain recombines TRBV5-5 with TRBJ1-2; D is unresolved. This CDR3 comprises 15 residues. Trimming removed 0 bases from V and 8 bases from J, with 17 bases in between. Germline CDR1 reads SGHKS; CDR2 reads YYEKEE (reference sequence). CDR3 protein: CASSLAVPSMAGYTF. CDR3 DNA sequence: TGTGCCAGCAGCTTGGCGGTTCCCTCAATGGCCGGCTACACCTTC.

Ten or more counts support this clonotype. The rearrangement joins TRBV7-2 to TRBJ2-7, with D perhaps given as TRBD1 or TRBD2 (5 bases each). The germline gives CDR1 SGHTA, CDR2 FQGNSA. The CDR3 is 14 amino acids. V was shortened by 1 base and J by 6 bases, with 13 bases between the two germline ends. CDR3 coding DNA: TGTGCCAGCAGCTTAGGGCAGGGTGCGGGCGAGCAGTACTTC. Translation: CASSLGQGAGEQYF.

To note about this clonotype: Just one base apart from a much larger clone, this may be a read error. The DNA for the CDR3 is TGTGCCAGCAGCTTGCTTTACAATGAGCAGTACTTC. Amino acid sequence: CASSLLYNEQYF. The J gene is TRBJ2-5, the V gene TRBV5-4; the D is unclear. Trimming shortened V by 1 base and J by 11 bases, and 12 bases separated the two germline ends. Germline loops: CDR1 SGHNT, CDR2 YYREEE (reference sequence). The CDR3 is 12 residues long.

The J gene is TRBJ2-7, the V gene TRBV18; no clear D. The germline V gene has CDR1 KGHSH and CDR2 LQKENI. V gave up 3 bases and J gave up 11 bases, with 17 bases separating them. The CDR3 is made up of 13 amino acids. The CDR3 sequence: CASSPEHGLFKYF. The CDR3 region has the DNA TGTGCCAGCTCACCTGAGCACGGGCTTTTTAAGTACTTC. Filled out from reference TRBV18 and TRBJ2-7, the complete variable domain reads NAGVMQNPRHLVRRRGQEARLRCSPMKGHSHVYWYRQLPEEGLKFMVYLQKENIIDESGMPKERFSAEFPKEGPSILRIQQVVRGDSAAYFCASSPEHGLFKYFGPGTRLTVT.

The CDR3 DNA reads as TGTGCCAGCAGCCAGTCAGATAGCAATCAGCCCCAGCATTTT. Encoded protein: CASSQSDSNQPQHF. This sequence joins TRBV16 and TRBJ1-5; D is unclear. There are 14 residues in the CDR3. Germline V gene data show CDR1 as KGHSY and CDR2 as FQNENV. V was clipped by 3 bases and J by 0 bases, with 6 bases between them. Full variable domain (outside the CDR3, taken from reference TRBV16 and TRBJ1-5): GEEVAQTPKHLVRGEGQKAKLYCAPIKGHSYVFWYQQVLKNEFKFLISFQNENVFDETGMPKERFSAKCLPNSPCSLEIQATKLEDSAVYFCASSQSDSNQPQHFGDGTRLSIL.

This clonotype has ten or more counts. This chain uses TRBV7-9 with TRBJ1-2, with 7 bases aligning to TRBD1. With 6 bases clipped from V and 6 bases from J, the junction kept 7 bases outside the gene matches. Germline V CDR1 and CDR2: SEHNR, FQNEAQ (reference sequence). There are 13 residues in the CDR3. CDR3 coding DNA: TGTGCCAGCAGGGGGGACAGAGCGCATGGCTACACCTTC. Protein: CASRGDRAHGYTF.

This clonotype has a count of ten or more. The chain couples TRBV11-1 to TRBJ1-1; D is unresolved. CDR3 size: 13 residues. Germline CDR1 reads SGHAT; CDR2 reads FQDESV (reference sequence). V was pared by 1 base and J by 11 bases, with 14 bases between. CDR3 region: CASSLDGPRRAFF. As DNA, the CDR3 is TGTGCCAGCAGCTTAGACGGGCCCCGGAGGGCTTTCTTT.

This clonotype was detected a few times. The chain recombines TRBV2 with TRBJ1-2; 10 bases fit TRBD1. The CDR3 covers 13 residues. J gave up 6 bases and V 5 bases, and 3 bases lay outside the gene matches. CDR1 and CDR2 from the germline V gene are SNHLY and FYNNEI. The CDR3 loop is CASSRTGGNGYTF. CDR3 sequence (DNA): TGTGCCAGCAGTAGGACAGGGGGAAATGGCTACACCTTC.